This T cell receptor (beta chain) originates from a study of immune evolution from preneoplasia to lung adenocarcinoma. Study-level information: HLA loss of heterozygosity: over 5.5% AIS, 15% MIA, approximately 35% ADC, none AAH. Study outcomes and limitations: Top clone share appeared to fall from AAH through AIS, MIA, adenocarcinoma.

This clone was detected a few times. The antigen is unknown. Profiled with immunoSEQ multiplex PCR; TCRdb holds only in-frame clones, not every one. The table lists just under 10,000 clones, around four fifths of them singletons. The ends lost 1 base at V and 7 bases at J; junction bases unmatched: 4. In germline, CDR1 is LNHDA, CDR2 SQIVND (reference sequence). The CDR3 spans 14 residues. The specimen sequenced was FFPE minimally invasive lung adenocarcinoma tissue. The V gene is TRBV19, the J gene TRBJ2-1; 7 bases are shared with TRBD2. The source of this sequence is a person aged 70 to 85 with lung adenocarcinoma. Some clones in this sample may be carry-over from other donors' samples. This CDR3 reads CASSIGGRANEQFF. The CDR3 DNA reads as TGTGCCAGTAGTATAGGAGGGAGGGCGAATGAGCAGTTCTTC. Full variable domain (outside the CDR3, taken from reference TRBV19 and TRBJ2-1): DGGITQSPKYLFRKEGQNVTLSCEQNLNHDAMYWYRQDPGQGLRLIYYSQIVNDFQKGDIAEGYSVSREKKESFPLTVTSAQKNPTAFYLCASSIGGRANEQFFGPGTRLTVL.